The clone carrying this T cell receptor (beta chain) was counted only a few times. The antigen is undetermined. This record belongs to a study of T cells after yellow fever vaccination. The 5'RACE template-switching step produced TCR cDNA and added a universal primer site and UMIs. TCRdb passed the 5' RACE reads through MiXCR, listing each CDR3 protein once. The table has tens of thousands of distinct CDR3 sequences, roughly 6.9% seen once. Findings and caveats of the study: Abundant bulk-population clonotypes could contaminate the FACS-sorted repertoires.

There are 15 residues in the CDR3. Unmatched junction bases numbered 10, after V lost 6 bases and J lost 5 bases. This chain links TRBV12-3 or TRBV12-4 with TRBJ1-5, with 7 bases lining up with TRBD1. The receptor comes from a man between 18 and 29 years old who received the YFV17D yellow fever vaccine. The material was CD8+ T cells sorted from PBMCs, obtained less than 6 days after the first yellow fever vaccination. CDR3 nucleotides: TGTGCCAGCAGCTCAGGGGGATTTCTAGATCAGCCCCAGCATTTT. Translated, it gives CASSSGGFLDQPQHF.